This is a list of T cell receptor beta chains from one sample in a study of cytomegalovirus exposure and HLA in healthy donors. Measured with immunoSEQ multiplex PCR; TCRdb has only the in-frame clones, and not every one. The data show under 200,000 clones, roughly 96% seen once. The sample comprised PBMCs. The receptors stem from a woman aged 18-35 years in good health and CMV-seronegative. Both conserved end residues are part of each CDR3. Each record gives: clone size, V gene, J gene, D gene, CDR3 protein, CDR3 DNA. A D gene is named only where the DNA matches it firmly. A row's size may be missing; if present it is once, few, many or a size class.

-	TRBV4-1	TRBJ2-1	TRBD2	CASSPTGSGASYNEQFF	TGCGCCAGCAGCCCCACGGGTAGCGGGGCCTCCTACAATGAGCAGTTCTTC
-	TRBV9	TRBJ2-1	TRBD2	CASSAGTSGDHEQFF	TGTGCCAGCAGCGCCGGGACTAGCGGGGACCATGAGCAGTTCTTC
-	TRBV15	TRBJ1-3	-	CATSRDTAGFGNTIYF	TGTGCCACCAGCAGAGATACGGCAGGATTCGGAAACACCATATATTTT
-	TRBV6-6	TRBJ1-1	-	CASSYEQGLRAFF	TGTGCCAGCAGTTATGAACAGGGTCTTAGGGCTTTCTTT
-	TRBV7-2	TRBJ1-1	-	CASSLLVNTEAFF	TGTGCCAGCAGCTTACTCGTGAACACTGAAGCTTTCTTT
-	TRBV9	TRBJ2-5	-	CASSPGHLKGHQETQYF	TGTGCCAGCAGCCCCGGACACTTAAAAGGTCACCAAGAGACCCAGTACTTC
few	TRBV7-8	TRBJ1-1	-	CASSLYGNTEAFF	TGTGCCAGCAGCTTATACGGGAACACTGAAGCTTTCTTT
-	TRBV2	TRBJ1-5	TRBD1	CASSARDRYQPQHF	TGTGCCAGCAGTGCCCGGGACAGGTATCAGCCCCAGCATTTT
-	TRBV5-1	TRBJ1-1	-	CASSLVAENTEAFF	TGCGCCAGCAGCTTGGTCGCAGAGAACACTGAAGCTTTCTTT
-	TRBV5-6	TRBJ1-5	TRBD1	CASSPGTGDQPQHF	TGTGCCAGCAGCCCAGGGACAGGGGATCAGCCCCAGCATTTT
-	TRBV7-9	TRBJ2-6	TRBD2	CASSLGQGGSGANVLTF	TGTGCCAGCAGCTTGGGGCAGGGAGGGTCTGGGGCCAACGTCCTGACTTTC
-	TRBV29-1	TRBJ1-2	-	CSAPLGAGGYTF	TGCAGCGCCCCATTGGGGGCCGGTGGCTACACCTTC
-	TRBV7-6	TRBJ1-2	-	CASSLVGGRDYGYTF	TGTGCCAGCAGCTTAGTCGGGGGGCGAGACTATGGCTACACCTTC
once	TRBV7-9	TRBJ1-2	TRBD1	CASSTGQGNYGYTF	TGTGCCAGCAGCACCGGACAGGGTAACTATGGCTACACCTTC
-	TRBV2	TRBJ2-7	-	CASSDDGTHRYEQYF	TGTGCCAGCAGTGATGATGGGACTCACCGCTACGAGCAGTACTTC
-	TRBV29-1	TRBJ1-2	-	CSVPTGDYGYTF	TGCAGCGTTCCGACAGGCGACTATGGCTACACCTTC
-	TRBV7-2	TRBJ2-7	-	CASSTTGGSYEQYF	TGTGCCAGCAGCACGACAGGCGGCTCCTACGAGCAGTACTTC
-	TRBV7-9	TRBJ2-1	TRBD2	CACVASGDSYNEQFF	TGTGCCTGCGTGGCTAGCGGGGATTCCTACAATGAGCAGTTCTTC
-	TRBV5-5	TRBJ1-4	TRBD1	CASRNRGRDEKLFF	TGTGCCAGCAGGAACAGGGGGCGAGATGAAAAACTGTTTTTT
once	TRBV7-9	TRBJ1-2	TRBD1	CASSLDRRDSNYGYTF	TGTGCCAGCAGCTTAGATAGGAGGGACAGTAACTATGGCTACACCTTC
-	TRBV5-1	TRBJ2-7	TRBD2	CASSLGAYSGGAYEQYF	TGCGCCAGCAGCTTGGGGGCGTATAGCGGGGGGGCCTACGAGCAGTACTTC
-	TRBV9	TRBJ1-4	-	CASSVGVGQEKLFF	TGTGCCAGCAGCGTAGGGGTTGGGCAGGAAAAACTGTTTTTT